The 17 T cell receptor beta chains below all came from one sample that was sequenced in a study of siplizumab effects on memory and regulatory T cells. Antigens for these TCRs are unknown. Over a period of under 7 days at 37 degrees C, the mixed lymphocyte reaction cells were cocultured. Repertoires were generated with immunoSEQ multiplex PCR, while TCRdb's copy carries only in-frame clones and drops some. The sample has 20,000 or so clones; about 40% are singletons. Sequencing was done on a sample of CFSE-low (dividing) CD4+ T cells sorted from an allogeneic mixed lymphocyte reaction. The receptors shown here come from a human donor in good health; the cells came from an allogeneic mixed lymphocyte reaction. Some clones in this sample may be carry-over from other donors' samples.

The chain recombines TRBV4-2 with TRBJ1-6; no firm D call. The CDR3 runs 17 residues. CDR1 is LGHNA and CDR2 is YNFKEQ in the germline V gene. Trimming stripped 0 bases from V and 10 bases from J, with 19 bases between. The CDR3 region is CASSQEGFSRGGSPLHF. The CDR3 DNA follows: TGTGCCAGCAGCCAAGAAGGTTTTTCACGGGGAGGCTCACCCCTCCACTTT.

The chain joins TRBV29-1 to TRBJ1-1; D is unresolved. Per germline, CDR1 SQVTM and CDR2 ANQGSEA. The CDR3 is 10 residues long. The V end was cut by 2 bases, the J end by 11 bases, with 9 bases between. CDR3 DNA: TGCAGCGTTGAAAAGGGAGGGGCTTTCTTT. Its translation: CSVEKGGAFF. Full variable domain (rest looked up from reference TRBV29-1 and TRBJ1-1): SAVISQKPSRDICQRGTSLTIQCQVDSQVTMMFWYRQQPGQSLTLIATANQGSEATYESGFVIDKFPISRPNLTFSTLTVSNMSPEDSSIYLCSVEKGGAFFGQGTRLTVV.

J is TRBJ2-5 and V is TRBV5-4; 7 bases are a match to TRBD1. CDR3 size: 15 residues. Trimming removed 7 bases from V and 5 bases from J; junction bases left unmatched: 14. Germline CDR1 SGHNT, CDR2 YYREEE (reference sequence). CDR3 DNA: TGTGCCAGCTCCCGAGGGGGCGCGAGGAGGGAGACCCAGTACTTC. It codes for CASSRGGARRETQYF.

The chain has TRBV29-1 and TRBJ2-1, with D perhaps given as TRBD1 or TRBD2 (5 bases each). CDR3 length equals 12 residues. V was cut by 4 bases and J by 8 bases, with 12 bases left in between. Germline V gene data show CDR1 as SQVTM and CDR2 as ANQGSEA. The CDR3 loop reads CSVARGGYEQFF. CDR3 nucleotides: TGCAGCGTTGCGAGGGGCGGCTATGAGCAGTTCTTC.

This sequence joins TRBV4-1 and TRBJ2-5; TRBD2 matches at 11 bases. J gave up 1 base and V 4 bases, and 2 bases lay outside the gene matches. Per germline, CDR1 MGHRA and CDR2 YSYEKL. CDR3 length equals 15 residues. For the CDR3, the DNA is TGCGCCAGCAGCCCCGGACTAGCGGGCCAAGAGACCCAGTACTTC. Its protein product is CASSPGLAGQETQYF.

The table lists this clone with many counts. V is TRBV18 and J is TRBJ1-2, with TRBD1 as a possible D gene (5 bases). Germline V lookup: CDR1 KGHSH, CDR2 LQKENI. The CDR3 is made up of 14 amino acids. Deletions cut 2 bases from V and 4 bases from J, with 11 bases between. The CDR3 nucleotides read TGTGCCAGCTCACCAGCGGGGGATGGCTATGGCTACACCTTC. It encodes CASSPAGDGYGYTF.

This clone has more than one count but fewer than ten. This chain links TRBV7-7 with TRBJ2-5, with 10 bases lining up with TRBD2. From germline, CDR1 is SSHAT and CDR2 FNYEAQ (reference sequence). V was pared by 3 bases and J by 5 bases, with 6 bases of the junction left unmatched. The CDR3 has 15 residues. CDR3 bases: TGTGCCAGCAGCTTGGGTAGCGGGGGGCAGGAGACCCAGTACTTC. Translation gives CASSLGSGGQETQYF.

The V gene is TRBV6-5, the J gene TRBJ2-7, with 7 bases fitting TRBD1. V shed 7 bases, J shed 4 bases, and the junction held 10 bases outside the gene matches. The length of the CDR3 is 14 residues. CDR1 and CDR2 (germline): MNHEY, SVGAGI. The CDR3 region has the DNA TGTGCCAGCAAGCCTCCGGGACAGAGATACGAGCAGTACTTC. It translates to CASKPPGQRYEQYF.

In DNA form, the CDR3 reads TGTGCCAGCAGCGTGGGGCTAGCGGGGGTCGACTCCTACGAGCAGTACTTC. It codes for CASSVGLAGVDSYEQYF. The chain recombines TRBV9 with TRBJ2-7; 10 bases align to TRBD2. In germline, CDR1 is SGDLS, CDR2 YYNGEE. The CDR3 consists of 17 residues. V shed 2 bases, J shed 0 bases, and the junction held 8 bases outside the gene matches. Using reference TRBV9 and TRBJ2-7 for the parts outside the CDR3, the full variable domain is DSGVTQTPKHLITATGQRVTLRCSPRSGDLSVYWYQQSLDQGLQFLIQYYNGEERAKGNILERFSAQQFPDLHSELNLSSLELGDSALYFCASSVGLAGVDSYEQYFGPGTRLTVT.

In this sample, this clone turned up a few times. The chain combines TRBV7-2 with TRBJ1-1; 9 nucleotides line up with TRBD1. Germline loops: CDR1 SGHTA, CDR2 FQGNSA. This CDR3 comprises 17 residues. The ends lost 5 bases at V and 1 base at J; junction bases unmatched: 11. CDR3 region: CASSTGQGKVGNTEAFF. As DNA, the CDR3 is TGTGCCAGCAGCACCGGACAGGGGAAGGTCGGGAACACTGAAGCTTTCTTT. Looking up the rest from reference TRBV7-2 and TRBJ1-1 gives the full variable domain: GAGVSQSPSNKVTEKGKDVELRCDPISGHTALYWYRQSLGQGLEFLIYFQGNSAPDKSGLPSDRFSAERTGGSVSTLTIQRTQQEDSAVYLCASSTGQGKVGNTEAFFGQGTRLTVV.

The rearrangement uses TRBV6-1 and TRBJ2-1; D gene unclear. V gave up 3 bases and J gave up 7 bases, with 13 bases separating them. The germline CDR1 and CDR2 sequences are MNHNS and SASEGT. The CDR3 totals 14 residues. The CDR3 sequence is CASSEFAKNNEQFF. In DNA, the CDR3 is TGTGCCAGCAGTGAGTTTGCAAAAAATAATGAGCAGTTCTTC.

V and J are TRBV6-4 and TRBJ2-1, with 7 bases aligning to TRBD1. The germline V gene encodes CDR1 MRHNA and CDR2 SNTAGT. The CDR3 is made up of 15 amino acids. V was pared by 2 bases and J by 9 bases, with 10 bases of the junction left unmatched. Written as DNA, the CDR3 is TGTGCCAGCAGTGACGAACAGGGGCCTTTTTTTGAGCAGTTCTTC. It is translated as CASSDEQGPFFEQFF.

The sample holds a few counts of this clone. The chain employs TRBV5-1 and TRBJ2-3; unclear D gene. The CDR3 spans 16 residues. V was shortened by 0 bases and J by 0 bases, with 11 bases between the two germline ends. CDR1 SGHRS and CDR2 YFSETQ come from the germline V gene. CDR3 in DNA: TGCGCCAGCAGCTTGGCCCTATCTACTAGCACAGATACGCAGTATTTT. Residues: CASSLALSTSTDTQYF.

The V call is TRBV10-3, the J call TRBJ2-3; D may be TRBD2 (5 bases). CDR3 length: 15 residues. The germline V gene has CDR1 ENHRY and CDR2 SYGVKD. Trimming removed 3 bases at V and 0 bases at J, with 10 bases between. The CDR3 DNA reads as TGTGCCATCAGTGAAGGCAGGACTAGCACAGATACGCAGTATTTT. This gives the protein CAISEGRTSTDTQYF.

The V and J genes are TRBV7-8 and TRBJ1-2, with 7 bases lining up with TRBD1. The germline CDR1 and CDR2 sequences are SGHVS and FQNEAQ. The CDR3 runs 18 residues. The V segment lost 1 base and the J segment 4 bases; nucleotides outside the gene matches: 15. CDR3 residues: CASSLESVGGHRGYGYTF. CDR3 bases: TGTGCCAGCAGCTTAGAGTCAGTAGGGGGCCACCGGGGCTATGGCTACACCTTC. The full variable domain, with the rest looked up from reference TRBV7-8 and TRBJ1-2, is GAGVSQSPRYKVAKRGQDVALRCDPISGHVSLFWYQQALGQGPEFLTYFQNEAQLDKSGLPSDRFFAERPEGSVSTLKIQRTQQEDSAVYLCASSLESVGGHRGYGYTFGSGTRLTVV.

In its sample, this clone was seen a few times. The CDR3 here is CASTPPWGNTEAFF. CDR3 bases: TGTGCCAGCACCCCCCCGTGGGGCAACACTGAAGCTTTCTTT. This chain links TRBV6-5 with TRBJ1-1; maybe TRBD1 (5 bases). The CDR3 is 14 residues long. Per the germline V gene, CDR1 is MNHEY and CDR2 is SVGAGI. Trimming cost V 7 bases and J 2 bases, with 14 bases left between them.

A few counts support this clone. The CDR3 loop is CASRRTTLLNEQFF. The CDR3 DNA reads TGTGCCAGCAGGCGGACTACTCTACTCAATGAGCAGTTCTTC. The chain is built from TRBV2 and TRBJ2-1; D might be TRBD2 (6 bases). CDR3 length: 14 amino acids. V gave up 6 bases and J gave up 6 bases, with 15 bases separating them. Germline V gives CDR1 SNHLY, CDR2 FYNNEI. Using reference TRBV2 and TRBJ2-1 for the parts outside the CDR3, the full variable domain is EPEVTQTPSHQVTQMGQEVILRCVPISNHLYFYWYRQILGQKVEFLVSFYNNEISEKSEIFDDQFSVERPDGSNFTLKIRSTKLEDSAMYFCASRRTTLLNEQFFGPGTRLTVL.